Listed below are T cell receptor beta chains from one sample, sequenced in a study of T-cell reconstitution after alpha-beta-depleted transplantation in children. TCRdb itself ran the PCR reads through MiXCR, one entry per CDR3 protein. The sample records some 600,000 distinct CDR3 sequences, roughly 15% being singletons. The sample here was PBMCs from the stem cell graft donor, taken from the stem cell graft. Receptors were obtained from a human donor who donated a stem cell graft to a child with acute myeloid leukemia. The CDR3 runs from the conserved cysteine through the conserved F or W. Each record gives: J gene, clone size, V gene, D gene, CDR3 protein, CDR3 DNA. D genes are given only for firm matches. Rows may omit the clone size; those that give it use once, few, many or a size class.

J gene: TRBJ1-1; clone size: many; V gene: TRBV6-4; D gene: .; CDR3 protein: CASSDGMASEAFF; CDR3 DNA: TGTGCCAGCAGTGACGGAATGGCGTCTGAAGCTTTCTTT
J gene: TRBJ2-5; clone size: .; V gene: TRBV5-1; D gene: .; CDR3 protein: CASGPLAGGETQYF; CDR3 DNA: TGCGCCAGCGGACCCCTGGCGGGCGGTGAGACCCAGTACTTC
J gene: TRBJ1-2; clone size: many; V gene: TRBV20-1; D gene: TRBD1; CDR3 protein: CSARDMTGPYGYTF; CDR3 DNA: TGCAGTGCTAGGGACATGACAGGGCCGTATGGCTACACCTTC
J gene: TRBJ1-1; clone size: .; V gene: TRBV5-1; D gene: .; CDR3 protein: CASSLEWSTEAFF; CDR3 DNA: TGCGCCAGCAGCTTGGAGTGGAGCACTGAAGCTTTCTTT
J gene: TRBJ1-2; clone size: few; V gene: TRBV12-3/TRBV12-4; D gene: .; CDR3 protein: CASRPGQTNYGYTF; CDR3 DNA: TGTGCCAGCAGACCAGGACAGACTAACTATGGCTACACCTTC
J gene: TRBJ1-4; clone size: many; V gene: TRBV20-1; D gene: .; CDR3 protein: CSARTVLRDRELFF; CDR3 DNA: TGCAGTGCTAGAACGGTCCTGAGGGATCGGGAACTGTTTTTT
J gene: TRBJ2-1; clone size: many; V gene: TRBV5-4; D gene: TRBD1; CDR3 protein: CASSLDRGRTYNEQFF; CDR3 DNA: TGTGCCAGCAGCTTGGACAGGGGGCGGACTTACAATGAGCAGTTCTTC
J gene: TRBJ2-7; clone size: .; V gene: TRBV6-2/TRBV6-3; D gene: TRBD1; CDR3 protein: CASSYTYRQGNLLREQYF; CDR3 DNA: TGTGCCAGCAGTTACACGTATCGACAGGGGAACTTACTACGAGAGCAGTACTTC
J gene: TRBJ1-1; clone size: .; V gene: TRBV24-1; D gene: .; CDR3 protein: CATSAGGNTEAFF; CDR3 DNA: TGTGCCACCAGTGCGGGGGGGAACACTGAAGCTTTCTTT
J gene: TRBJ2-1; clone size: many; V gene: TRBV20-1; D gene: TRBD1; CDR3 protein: CSALRDRAYNEQFF; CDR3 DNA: TGCAGTGCTCTCCGGGACAGGGCCTACAATGAGCAGTTCTTC
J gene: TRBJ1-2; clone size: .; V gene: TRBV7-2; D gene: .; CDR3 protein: CASSSYPGSGYTF; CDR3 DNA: TGTGCCAGCAGCTCTTACCCTGGGTCGGGCTACACCTTC
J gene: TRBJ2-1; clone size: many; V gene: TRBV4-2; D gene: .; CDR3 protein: CASSQDPGEQFF; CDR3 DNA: TGTGCCAGCAGCCAAGATCCGGGGGAGCAGTTCTTC